The next 2 T cell receptor beta chains were all read from a single sample in a study of human T cells and chemical hapten exposure. Stated time point: pre-sensitization, week 0. Noted treatment: therapeutic diphenylcyclopropenone sensitization with weekly scalp DPC. Using its own MiXCR run on the RACE reads, TCRdb lists one record per CDR3 protein. Among around 95,000 distinct CDR3 sequences listed, more than 10% were seen once. The sequenced sample was whole blood, obtained in connection with sensitization to the hapten diphenylcyclopropenone (DPC). The receptors originated from a woman in her sixties with alopecia areata. Some clones in this sample may be carry-over from other donors' samples.

This clonotype was observed at least ten times. This chain joins TRBV7-2 and TRBJ1-2; D is unresolved. Between the trimmed V and J ends, which lost 5 bases and 8 bases, there was a span of 18 bases. There are 14 residues in the CDR3. CDR1 is SGHTA, CDR2 FQGNSA, per germline. The CDR3 nucleotides read TGTGCCAGCAGCGAAAAAGGGTGGCAGGCCGGCTACACCTTC. Translated: CASSEKGWQAGYTF.

This clonotype appeared a few times. The chain combines TRBV3-1 with TRBJ1-2; D possibly corresponds to TRBD1 (6 bases). The V gene's germline CDR1 is LGHDT and CDR2 YNNKEL (reference sequence). Trimming took off 0 bases at V and 7 bases at J, with 12 bases between the two ends. The CDR3 sequence is 14 residues long. The CDR3 sequence is CASSQEWQGSGYTF. Written as DNA, the CDR3 is TGTGCCAGCAGCCAAGAGTGGCAGGGGTCTGGCTACACCTTC. Variable domain in full (rest from reference TRBV3-1 and TRBJ1-2): DTAVSQTPKYLVTQMGNDKSIKCEQNLGHDTMYWYKQDSKKFLKIMFSYNNKELIINETVPNRFSPKSPDKAHLNLHINSLELGDSAVYFCASSQEWQGSGYTFGSGTRLTVV.